This T cell receptor (beta chain) was retrieved from a study of blood T cell repertoires in COVID-19. Study information: Nucleic acid was either cDNA or gDNA, and it came from T cells, B-cell-depleted T cells, or PBMCs.

Methods used by the authors: Reference gene primer amplification gave nucleated cell count estimates. This table comes from immunoSEQ multiplex PCR, and its TCRdb copy is limited to in-frame clones, with some not included. The D gene and trimming were derived from the DNA, and the V and J assignments and clone size from that table. The data show roughly 340,000 clones, approximately 92% seen once. Trimming shortened V by 4 bases and J by 5 bases, and 15 bases separated the two germline ends. The CDR3 extends over 15 amino acids. Germline V CDR1 and CDR2: SGHNT, YYREEE (reference sequence). The rearrangement joins TRBV5-4 to TRBJ2-2; possible D gene TRBD1, 5 bases. Sequencing was performed on PBMCs or T cells enriched from blood (not recorded which). This TCR came from a man between 18 and 29 years old who had recovered from COVID-19. CDR3 amino acids: CASSPGQGRTGELFF. The CDR3, as DNA: TGTGCCAGCAGCCCCGGGCAGGGAAGGACCGGGGAGCTGTTTTTT.